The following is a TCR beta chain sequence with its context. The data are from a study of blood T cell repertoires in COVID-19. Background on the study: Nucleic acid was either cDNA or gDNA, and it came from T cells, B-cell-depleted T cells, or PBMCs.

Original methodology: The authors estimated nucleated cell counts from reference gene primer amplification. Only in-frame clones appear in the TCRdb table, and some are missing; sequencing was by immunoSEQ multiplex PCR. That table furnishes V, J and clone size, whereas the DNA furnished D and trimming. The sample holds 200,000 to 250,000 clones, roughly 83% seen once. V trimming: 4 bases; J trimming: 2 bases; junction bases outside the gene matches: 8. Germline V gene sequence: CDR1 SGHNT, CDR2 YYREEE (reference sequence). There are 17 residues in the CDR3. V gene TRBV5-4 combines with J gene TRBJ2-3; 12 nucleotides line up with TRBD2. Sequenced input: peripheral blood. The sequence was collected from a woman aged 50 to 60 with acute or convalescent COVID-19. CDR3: CASSNGLAGPATDTQYF. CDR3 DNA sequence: TGTGCCAGCAGCAATGGACTAGCGGGGCCGGCCACAGATACGCAGTATTTT.